This T cell receptor beta chain was recovered during a study of cytomegalovirus exposure and HLA in healthy donors. For the study at large: Most genotyped donors, about 81% of 398, had Caucasian-associated genetic ancestry.

Trimming took off 8 bases at V and 1 base at J, with 11 bases between the two ends. Germline V gene lookup returns CDR1 MDHEN and CDR2 SYDVKM. This CDR3 contains 13 residues. Study findings and constraints: Sequencing likely caused a cluster of highly shared sequence variants. With DRB1 most and HLA-C fewest, TCR association rates differed between HLA loci in a later analysis. TCR beta sequences reportedly predicted the HLA-A and HLA-B alleles of most subjects accurately.

Vbeta (60) and Jbeta (13) primers were used in the PCR. Sequencing used immunoSEQ multiplex PCR; TCRdb keeps in-frame clones, though not all of them. The sample lists about 140,000 clones; about 70% were seen once. Of note for this clone: What it binds is unknown.

The receptor comes from a man between 18 and 29 years old in good health and CMV-seronegative. The sequencing sample was made of PBMCs. This rearrangement joins TRBV28 to TRBJ1-1; no clear D gene. In DNA, the CDR3 is TGTGCCAGCCTAGATGCGGCGAACACTGAAGCTTTCTTT. Its protein is CASLDAANTEAFF.